This TCR beta chain was sequenced during a study of blood T cells in healthy people across ages. The second PCR ran roughly 6 to 12 cycles with a sample-barcoded 5' primer and J-beta primers. From the 5' RACE reads, TCRdb called clonotypes with MiXCR, one entry per CDR3 protein. The sample lists more than 900,000 distinct CDR3 sequences; just under 30% were seen once. Study outcomes and limitations: Unsorted PBMCs ruled out conclusive naive versus antigen-experienced comparison. Among long-lived donors, naive CD4+ cells were more numerous and diversity higher than in aged donors.

The table lists this clonotype with a few counts. Antigen unknown. V shed 8 bases and J 0 bases; nucleotides not matched to a gene: 5. CDR3 size: 15 residues. CDR1 is MNHEY, CDR2 SMNVEV, per germline (reference sequence). The sample was also linked to a second study, of T cells of mothers and their children.

The sequencing sample was made of blood. The receptor comes from a woman aged 40 to 50 in good health. The chain links TRBV27 to TRBJ2-2; TRBD1 aligns across 8 bases. This chain's CDR3 is CASSTGETNTGELFF. In nucleotides, the CDR3 is TGTGCCAGCTCGACAGGGGAAACGAACACCGGGGAGCTGTTTTTT.